This T cell receptor (beta chain) appears in the sequencing data of a study of cytomegalovirus exposure and HLA in healthy donors. J lost 6 bases, V lost 5 bases, and 5 bases had no gene match. The CDR3 covers 15 residues. CDR1 and CDR2 (germline): MDHEN, SYDVKM. PCR employed 60 Vbeta and 13 Jbeta primers. Generated by immunoSEQ multiplex PCR, the TCRdb table keeps only in-frame clones and is missing some. Counted here are roughly 54,000 clones, almost 85% occurring once; the ten biggest clones make up about 3.1%. The sequenced sample consisted of PBMCs. The rearrangement joins TRBV28 to TRBJ2-1, with TRBD2 matching 12 bases. The TCR originated in a man in his fifties in good health and CMV-seronegative. The CDR3 coding sequence is TGTGCCAGCAGTACCCCGGGACTAGCGGGCAATGAGCAGTTCTTC. Amino acid sequence: CASSTPGLAGNEQFF.